The T cell receptor (beta chain) described here comes from a study of human T cells and chemical hapten exposure. Points from the study as a whole: Among TCRs, those above 1 in 1000 frequency were unaffected by DPC sensitization.

In TCRdb, the RACE reads were re-called with MiXCR into one record per CDR3 protein. The sample lists a few hundred thousand distinct CDR3 sequences, about 8.1% occurring once. Germline V lookup: CDR1 SGHRS, CDR2 YFSETQ. CDR3 length equals 13 residues. The ends were cut back, 5 bases at V and 5 bases at J, with 11 bases in the middle. The sample's time point: pre-sensitization, week 0. Treatment defined: therapeutic diphenylcyclopropenone sensitization with weekly scalp DPC. This clonotype has ten or more counts. The antigen remains undetermined. The sequence derives from a woman in her forties with alopecia areata. Some clones in this sample may be carry-over from other donors' samples. This chain connects TRBV5-1 to TRBJ1-5; D remains unclear. Sequenced here: whole blood, sampled in connection with sensitization to the hapten diphenylcyclopropenone (DPC). The CDR3 bases are TGCGCCAGCAGTAGGGAGGGTTATCAGCCCCAGCATTTT. It specifies CASSREGYQPQHF.